The subject of this entry is one T cell receptor beta chain. The CDR3 is 18 residues long. Germline loops: CDR1 KGHDR, CDR2 SFDVKD. After removal of 4 bases from V and 4 bases from J, the junction contained 12 bases not matched to a gene. The authors' processing: Using reference gene primer amplification, nucleated cell counts were estimated. Generated by immunoSEQ multiplex PCR, the TCRdb table keeps only in-frame clones and is missing some. V and J calls and clone size are copied from that table; D and trimming were computed from the DNA. The sample lists about 40,000 clones; roughly 84% were seen once. The record originates from a study of blood T cell repertoires in COVID-19. For the study at large: Acute and convalescent COVID-19 specimens originated in the United States, Italy and Spain. From T cells, B-cell-depleted T cells, or PBMCs came the material, which was cDNA or gDNA.

The sequence was obtained from a human donor in a cohort sampled during active COVID-19. The sequencing input was peripheral blood. The J gene is TRBJ2-6, the V gene TRBV24-1; 7 nucleotides line up with TRBD1. The CDR3 region has the DNA TGTGCCACCAGTGACGGTTTAGGGGGCTCCGCCGGGGCCAACGTCCTGACTTTC. It codes for CATSDGLGGSAGANVLTF.